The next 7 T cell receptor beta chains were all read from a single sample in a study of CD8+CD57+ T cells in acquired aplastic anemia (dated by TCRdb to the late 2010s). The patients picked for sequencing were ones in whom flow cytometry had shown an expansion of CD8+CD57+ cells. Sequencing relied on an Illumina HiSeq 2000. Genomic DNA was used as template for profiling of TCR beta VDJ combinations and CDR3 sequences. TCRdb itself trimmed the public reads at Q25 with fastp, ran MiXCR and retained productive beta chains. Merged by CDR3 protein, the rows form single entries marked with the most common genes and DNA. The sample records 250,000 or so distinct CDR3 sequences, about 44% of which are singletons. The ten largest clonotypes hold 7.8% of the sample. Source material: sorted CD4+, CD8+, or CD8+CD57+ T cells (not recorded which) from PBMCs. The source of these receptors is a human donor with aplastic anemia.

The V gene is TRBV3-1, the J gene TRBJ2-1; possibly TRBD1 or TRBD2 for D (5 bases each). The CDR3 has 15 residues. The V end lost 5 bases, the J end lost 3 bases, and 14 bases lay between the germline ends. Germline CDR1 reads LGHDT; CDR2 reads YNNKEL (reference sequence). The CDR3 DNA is TGTGCCAGCAGCGACTCGGGACGGGACTACAATGAGCAGTTCTTC. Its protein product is CASSDSGRDYNEQFF.

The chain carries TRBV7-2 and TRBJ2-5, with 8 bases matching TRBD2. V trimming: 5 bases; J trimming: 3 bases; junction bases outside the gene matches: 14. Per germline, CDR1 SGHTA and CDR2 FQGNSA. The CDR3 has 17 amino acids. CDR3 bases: TGTGCCAGCAGCCTACACCTGGGACTAGTGGCGAAAGAGACCCAGTACTTC. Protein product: CASSLHLGLVAKETQYF.

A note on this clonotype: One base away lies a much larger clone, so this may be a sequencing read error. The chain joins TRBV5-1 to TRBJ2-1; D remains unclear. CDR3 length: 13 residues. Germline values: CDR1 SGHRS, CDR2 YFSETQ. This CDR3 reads CASRGSSYNEQSF. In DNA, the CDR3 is TGCGCCAGCAGGGGTAGCTCCTACAATGAGCAGTCCTTC.

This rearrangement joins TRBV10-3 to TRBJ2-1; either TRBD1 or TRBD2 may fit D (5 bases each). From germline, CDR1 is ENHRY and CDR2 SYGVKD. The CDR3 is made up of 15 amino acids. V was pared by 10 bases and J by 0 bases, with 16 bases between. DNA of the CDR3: TGTGCCAGCTGTGATACCGGGACCTCCTACAATGAGCAGTTCTTC. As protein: CASCDTGTSYNEQFF.

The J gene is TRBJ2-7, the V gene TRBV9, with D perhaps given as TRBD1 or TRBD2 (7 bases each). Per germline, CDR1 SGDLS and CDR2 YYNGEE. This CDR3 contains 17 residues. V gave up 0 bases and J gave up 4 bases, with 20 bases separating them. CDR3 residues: CASSVATGPGGGYEQYF. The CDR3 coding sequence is TGTGCCAGCAGCGTAGCCACCGGCCCAGGGGGGGGGTACGAGCAGTACTTC. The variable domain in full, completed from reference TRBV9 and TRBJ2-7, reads DSGVTQTPKHLITATGQRVTLRCSPRSGDLSVYWYQQSLDQGLQFLIQYYNGEERAKGNILERFSAQQFPDLHSELNLSSLELGDSALYFCASSVATGPGGGYEQYFGPGTRLTVT.

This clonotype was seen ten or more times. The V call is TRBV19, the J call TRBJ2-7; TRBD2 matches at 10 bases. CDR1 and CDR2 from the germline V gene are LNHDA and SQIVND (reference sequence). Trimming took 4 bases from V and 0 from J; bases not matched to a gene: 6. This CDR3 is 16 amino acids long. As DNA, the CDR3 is TGTGCCAGTAGTACCGGACTAGCGGCACACTCCTACGAGCAGTACTTC. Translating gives CASSTGLAAHSYEQYF.

For the CDR3, the DNA is TGTGCCAGCAGCCCAGGACTAGCGGGGGCTACATCAGATACGCAGTATTTT. Residues: CASSPGLAGATSDTQYF. The chain is built from TRBV7-2 and TRBJ2-3; the match to TRBD2 covers 13 bases. The J segment lost 4 bases and the V segment lost 5 bases, leaving 9 bases of the junction unmatched. The CDR3 spans 17 residues. The germline V gene has CDR1 SGHTA and CDR2 FQGNSA.